This TCR beta chain originates from a study of blood T cell repertoires in COVID-19. Study-wide context: The analysed material was cDNA or gDNA that came from T cells, B-cell-depleted T cells, or PBMCs.

CDR3 length: 13 residues. With 5 bases removed from V and 4 bases from J, the gap between germline ends came to 11 bases. Germline V lookup: CDR1 LNHDA, CDR2 SQIVND (reference sequence). Clones were read by immunoSEQ multiplex PCR, and TCRdb kept only the in-frame ones, dropping some. The top ten hold approximately 12% of the sample, which has 85,000 to 100,000 clones, approximately 86% seen once. This chain joins TRBV19 and TRBJ1-1, with D perhaps matching TRBD1 (5 bases). Sequencing input: peripheral blood. The receptor comes from a woman aged 55-70 years in a cohort sampled during active or convalescent COVID-19. The CDR3 bases are TGTGCCAGTAGTCAAGGTAGGGGCACTGAAGCTTTCTTT. It encodes CASSQGRGTEAFF.